This T cell receptor beta chain was obtained from a study of cytotoxic CD8 clonotypes in ibrutinib-treated CLL. The wider study: After median around 5.5 years, approximately 14 stayed in remission, some twelve progressed; responses approximately 24 partial, 2 complete.

Profiling relied on immunoSEQ multiplex PCR, and the TCRdb table lists in-frame clones only, not all of them. The sample yields some 85,000 clones, roughly three quarters seen once. Libraries of TCR beta were made from about 1.8 micrograms of genomic DNA that came from cryopreserved PBMCs. On this clone: What it binds is unknown.

Whole-study results and caveats: Clonality grew at ibrutinib response; at progression, it decreased back toward baseline. Researchers report that baseline clonality outpaced age-matched healthy donors and tracked circulating CD8+ T-cell counts.

The receptor was derived from a human donor with chronic lymphocytic leukemia. This specimen consisted of PBMCs, obtained after 24 months of ibrutinib treatment.

The CDR3 protein is CASSAQYEQYF. CDR3 in DNA: TGTGCCAGCAGTGCCCAGTACGAGCAGTACTTC. The rearrangement links TRBV6-6 to TRBJ2-7; D is unclear. Germline CDR1 is MNHNY and CDR2 is SVGAGI (reference sequence). The CDR3 sequence is 11 residues long. V lost 5 bases to trimming and J lost 4 bases, with 6 bases between them.